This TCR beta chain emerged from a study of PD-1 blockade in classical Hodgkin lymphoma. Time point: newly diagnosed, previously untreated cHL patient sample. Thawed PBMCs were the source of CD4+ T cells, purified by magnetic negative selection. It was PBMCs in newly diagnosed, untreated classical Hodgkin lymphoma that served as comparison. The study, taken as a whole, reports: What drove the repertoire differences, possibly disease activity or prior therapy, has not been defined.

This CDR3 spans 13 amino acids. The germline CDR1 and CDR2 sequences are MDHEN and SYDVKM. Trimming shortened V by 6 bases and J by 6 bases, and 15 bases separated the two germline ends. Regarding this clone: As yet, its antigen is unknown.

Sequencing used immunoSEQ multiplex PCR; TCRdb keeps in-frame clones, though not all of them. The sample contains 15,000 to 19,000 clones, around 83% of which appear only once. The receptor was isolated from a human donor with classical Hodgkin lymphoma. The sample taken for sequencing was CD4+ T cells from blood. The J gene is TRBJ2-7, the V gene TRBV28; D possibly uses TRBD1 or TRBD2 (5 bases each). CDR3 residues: CASRSGTVPEQYF. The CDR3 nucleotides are TGTGCCAGCAGGTCCGGGACGGTCCCCGAGCAGTACTTC.